The present TCR beta chain was sequenced within a study of human T cells and chemical hapten exposure (dated by TCRdb to about 2021). With regard to the full study: For sensitization, 2% DPC in acetone was applied to a roughly 2 cm by roughly 2 cm area of upper inner arm skin. Throughout the approximately 26-week study period, patients were also given weekly therapeutic DPC doses on the scalp. Patch testing was done on the upper back using Finn chambers containing 0.01% DPC, and results were scored after 6 days according to International Contact Dermatitis Research Group standards. The mostly female patient cohort included alopecia areata with under or over 50% scalp involvement, alopecia totalis and alopecia universalis. Libraries were combined into a pool for sequencing, and differences in TCR yield between samples came mainly from small differences in library volumes within the pool. The study tracked peripheral blood TCR repertoire changes in vivo during primary and secondary sensitization to the hapten diphenylcyclopropenone (DPC) in alopecia patients. Patient blood was sampled pre-sensitization (week 0) and at 2, 6 and about 24 weeks after DPC sensitization. For TCR sequencing, blood came from 25 to 35 alopecia patients at anywhere from one to four time points (pre-sensitization, 2, 6 and 24 weeks). Overall study outcomes, separate from this receptor: Repeated subsampling changed both the strength of the expansion versus patch-test correlation and the threshold at which the correlation became significant. The number of TCRs above 1 in 1000 frequency did not change with DPC sensitization; there was no evidence of global repertoire structure alterations. The number of PT1 expanded TCRs positively correlated with patch test score, significant at thresholds 8, 16 and 32 but not 4. Compared with pre-sensitization or healthy control sets, expanded TCRs formed significantly more large CDR3 similarity clusters, which is consistent with antigen-driven responses. Because every patient had alopecia, a presumed autoimmune disease, the patients' immune response might differ from that of healthy individuals.

About this clonotype: What this receptor recognizes is not known. No base-level quality is on record; no much larger clone is a single base apart.

The intended sense of this specimen's time point label: pre-sensitization, week 0. The treatment or condition label, as the study defines it: therapeutic diphenylcyclopropenone sensitization with weekly scalp DPC. At each patch-test visit, blood was drawn before the patch test was applied. Patients were eligible if aged 18 to 70, diagnosed with alopecia and judged suitable for DPC therapy, and pregnant patients were excluded. Total RNA was extracted from unfractionated whole blood that had been collected in Tempus Blood RNA tubes. Based on the germline V gene, the CDR1 and CDR2 sequences are SQVTM and ANQGSEA. The CDR3 starts with the cysteine, ends with the phenylalanine, and has 14 residues. The only DNA kept is the CDR3, 42 bases in frame from the first base. The V end loses 3 bases and the J end loses 5 bases, and a stretch of 13 bases separates them. The method was RACE. The instrument given in TCRdb is NextSeq 500. During library preparation, unique molecular identifiers were attached to individual cDNA molecules so that TCRs could be counted in a quantitative, reproducible way. Both TCR alpha and TCR beta chains were sequenced from each blood RNA sample. Turning to the authors' computational methods: A median of around 96,000 TCRs per sample was observed, with a range of about 23,224 to 690,600. V, J and CDR3 annotation of the TCR reads was performed with the Decombinator software suite. Every sample was subsampled to the same number of TCRs (28,000) for the PS versus PT1 abundance plots. TCRs were defined as expanded if absent before sensitization and observed at least eight times at the 2-week time point. Through fastp at Q25 and MiXCR, TCRdb rebuilt clones from the public reads, retaining in-frame beta chains. A single entry per CDR3 protein holds the most common genes and DNA from its merged rows. The V and J calls here are based on TCRdb, not the publication. Across this sample there are tens of thousands of distinct CDR3 sequences, with over 8% seen only once. 11% to 15% of the sample is held by the ten biggest clonotypes.

This TCR was recovered from a woman aged 40 to 49 with alopecia areata. Some clones in this sample may be carry-over from other donors' samples. Specimen: whole blood, collected in connection with sensitization to the hapten diphenylcyclopropenone (DPC). The chain is encoded by TRBV29-1 joined to TRBJ2-2; the D gene identity is not certain. The DNA reads as follows: TGCAGCGTTGAGGGTGGAACCCCAACCGGGGAGCTGTTTTTT. The translation is CSVEGGTPTGELFF.